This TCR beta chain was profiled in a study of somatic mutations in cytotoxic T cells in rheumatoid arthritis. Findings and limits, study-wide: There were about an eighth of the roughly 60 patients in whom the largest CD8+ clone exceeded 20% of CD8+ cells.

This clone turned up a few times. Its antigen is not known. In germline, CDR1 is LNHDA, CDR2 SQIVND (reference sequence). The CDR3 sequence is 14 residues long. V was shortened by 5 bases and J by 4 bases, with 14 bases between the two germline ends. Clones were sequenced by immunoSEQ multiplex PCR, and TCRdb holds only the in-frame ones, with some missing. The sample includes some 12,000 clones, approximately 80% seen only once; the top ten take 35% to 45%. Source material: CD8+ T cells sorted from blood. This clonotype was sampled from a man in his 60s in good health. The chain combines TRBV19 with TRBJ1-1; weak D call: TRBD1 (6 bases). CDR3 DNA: TGTGCCAGTAGTCTACAGGGTCTGGCCACTGAAGCTTTCTTT. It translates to CASSLQGLATEAFF.